These 30 T cell receptor beta chains originate from one sample sequenced in a study of blood T cell repertoires in COVID-19. Produced via immunoSEQ multiplex PCR; TCRdb's table is partial and in-frame only. The sample has around 260,000 clones, about 86% seen once. The sequenced sample was PBMCs or T cells enriched from blood (not recorded which). These receptors were collected from a man aged 25-45 years with acute COVID-19.

The chain uses TRBV6-5 and TRBJ2-3, with a tentative D call TRBD2 (6 bases). Trimming stripped 6 bases from V and 5 bases from J, with 18 bases between. The CDR3 runs 15 residues. Looked up from germline, CDR1 is MNHEY and CDR2 is SVGAGI. CDR3 amino acids: CASSRYGLAVDTQYF. The CDR3 DNA follows: TGTGCCAGCAGCCGATACGGCTTAGCGGTAGATACGCAGTATTTT.

This clone was recorded once. This chain links TRBV4-2 with TRBJ1-4, with D uncertain. Between the trimmed V and J ends, which lost 0 bases and 3 bases, there was a span of 17 bases. The CDR3 loop spans 18 amino acids. CDR1 and CDR2 (germline): LGHNA, YNFKEQ. CDR3 DNA: TGTGCCAGCAGCCAAGACGATTCACGGGGTCGGGCTAATGAAAAACTGTTTTTT. This translates into CASSQDDSRGRANEKLFF.

The rearrangement uses TRBV3-1 (or the pseudogene TRBV3-2) and TRBJ2-7; 12 bases are shared with TRBD2. The CDR3 totals 16 residues. Germline values: CDR1 LGHDT, CDR2 YNNKEL (reference sequence). The V segment lost 1 base and the J segment 4 bases; nucleotides outside the gene matches: 5. The CDR3 bases are TGTGCCAGCAGCCAAGGTCTAGCGGGAGGGCAATACGAGCAGTACGTC. The encoded protein is CASSQGLAGGQYEQYV.

The chain links TRBV14 to TRBJ1-1, with TRBD1 identical over 7 bases. CDR3 size: 13 residues. J lost 5 bases, V lost 8 bases, and 8 bases had no gene match. Germline CDR1 reads SGHDN; CDR2 reads FVKESK. CDR3 residues: CASSTGPETEAFF. CDR3 in DNA: TGTGCCAGCTCGACAGGGCCTGAGACTGAAGCTTTCTTT. Full variable domain (remainder filled in from reference TRBV14 and TRBJ1-1): EAGVTQFPSHSVIEKGQTVTLRCDPISGHDNLYWYRRVMGKEIKFLLHFVKESKQDESGMPNNRFLAERTGGTYSTLKVQPAELEDSGVYFCASSTGPETEAFFGQGTRLTVV.

This rearrangement joins TRBV6-2 or TRBV6-3 to TRBJ1-6; D is possibly TRBD1 (5 bases). Between the trimmed V and J ends, which lost 0 bases and 9 bases, there was a span of 9 bases. The CDR3 covers 14 residues. The germline V gene has CDR1 MNHEY and CDR2 SVGEGT. The CDR3 region is CASSYSGRASPLHF. The CDR3 region has the DNA TGTGCCAGCAGTTACTCGGGCAGGGCTTCACCCCTCCACTTT.

The V call is TRBV10-3, the J call TRBJ2-7, with 9 bases that match TRBD1. V shed 2 bases, J shed 7 bases, and the junction held 15 bases outside the gene matches. Looked up from germline, CDR1 is ENHRY and CDR2 is SYGVKD. The length of the CDR3 is 17 residues. CDR3 amino acids: CAISEKTTGGPQGEQYV. In DNA, the CDR3 is TGTGCCATCAGTGAGAAAACAACAGGGGGCCCCCAAGGGGAGCAGTACGTC.

The V call is TRBV6-5, the J call TRBJ2-1, with D perhaps TRBD2 (6 bases). CDR1 and CDR2 (germline): MNHEY, SVGAGI. This CDR3 has 15 residues. The germline V and J ends were trimmed by 6 bases and 7 bases, with 19 bases remaining between them. The CDR3 loop is CASSSHREPGNEQFF. In nucleotides, the CDR3 is TGTGCCAGCAGCTCACATCGGGAGCCGGGGAATGAGCAGTTCTTC.

The chain recombines TRBV6-2 or TRBV6-3 with TRBJ2-2; TRBD2 might be the D (6 bases). Germline-derived CDR1 and CDR2 are MNHEY and SVGEGT. Trimming removed 6 bases from V and 6 bases from J, with 17 bases in between. The CDR3 has 15 amino acids. CDR3 DNA sequence: TGTGCCAGCAGCGCGGGACGTGACGAATCCGGGGAGCTGTTTTTT. The encoded protein is CASSAGRDESGELFF.

The chain couples TRBV27 to TRBJ2-1; D possibly corresponds to TRBD2 (5 bases). The CDR3 spans 11 residues. V lost 6 bases and J lost 9, with 9 bases in between. CDR1 and CDR2 (germline): MNHEY, SMNVEV (reference sequence). CDR3 DNA sequence: TGTGCCAGCAGCGAGGGAGCTGAGCAGTTCTTC. Amino acids: CASSEGAEQFF.

J is TRBJ2-1 and V is TRBV14; D is ambiguous. Trimming removed 2 bases from V and 8 bases from J, with 16 bases in between. The CDR3 covers 15 residues. Germline loops: CDR1 SGHDN, CDR2 FVKESK. The chain's CDR3 is CASSQSNTPHDEQFF. CDR3 DNA sequence: TGTGCCAGCAGCCAATCTAATACTCCCCACGATGAGCAGTTCTTC.

The chain uses TRBV5-5 and TRBJ1-2; D gene uncertain. V gave up 2 bases and J gave up 2 bases, with 10 bases separating them. Germline V CDR1 and CDR2: SGHKS, YYEKEE (reference sequence). The CDR3 runs to 14 residues. This chain's CDR3 is CASSLRDFNYGYTF. The CDR3 DNA is TGTGCCAGCAGCTTACGGGATTTCAACTATGGCTACACCTTC.

This chain uses TRBV4-3 with TRBJ1-4; D is undetermined. Trimming left V 0 bases short and J 4 bases short, with 12 bases between. The CDR3 covers 16 residues. Germline CDR1 reads LGHNA; CDR2 reads YSLEER. DNA of the CDR3: TGCGCCAGCAGCCAAGAATTGATCTCGCGTAATGAAAAACTGTTTTTT. Translating it yields CASSQELISRNEKLFF.

This chain joins TRBV9 and TRBJ1-5; D is undetermined. CDR3 length: 14 residues. Per the germline V gene, CDR1 is SGDLS and CDR2 is YYNGEE. Trimming left V 4 bases short and J 2 bases short, with 10 bases between. For the CDR3, the DNA is TGTGCCAGCAGCAGAGGGCAGGGCAATCAGCCCCAGCATTTT. It codes for CASSRGQGNQPQHF. Filled out from reference TRBV9 and TRBJ1-5, the complete variable domain reads DSGVTQTPKHLITATGQRVTLRCSPRSGDLSVYWYQQSLDQGLQFLIQYYNGEERAKGNILERFSAQQFPDLHSELNLSSLELGDSALYFCASSRGQGNQPQHFGDGTRLSIL.

J is TRBJ1-3 and V is TRBV7-3; no reliable D call. Per the germline V gene, CDR1 is SGHTA and CDR2 is FQGTGA. The CDR3 contains 13 residues. The V and J ends lost 5 bases and 0 bases respectively, with 5 bases between them. CDR3 residues: CASSPNSGNTIYF. CDR3 DNA sequence: TGTGCCAGCAGCCCCAACTCTGGAAACACCATATATTTT.

The chain recombines TRBV19 with TRBJ1-1; D remains ambiguous. CDR3 length: 14 residues. V was shortened by 3 bases and J by 1 base, with 9 bases between the two germline ends. The V gene's germline CDR1 is LNHDA and CDR2 SQIVND (reference sequence). CDR3 DNA: TGTGCCAGTAGTATGGCGGGATCGAACACTGAAGCTTTCTTT. This codes for CASSMAGSNTEAFF.

The chain has TRBV7-2 and TRBJ1-5, with 7 bases that match TRBD1. V lost 5 bases to trimming and J lost 0 bases; unmatched junction nucleotides: 1. CDR3 length equals 14 residues. The germline V gene encodes CDR1 SGHTA and CDR2 FQGNSA. The CDR3 loop reads CASSDRVSNQPQHF. CDR3 DNA: TGTGCCAGCAGCGACAGGGTTAGCAATCAGCCCCAGCATTTT.

The chain uses TRBV5-6 and TRBJ2-2, with TRBD1 matching over 7 bases. This CDR3 is 16 amino acids long. The V gene end was trimmed by 3 bases and the J gene end by 2 bases; junction bases not matched to a gene: 7. The germline V gene has CDR1 SGHDT and CDR2 YYEEEE. The CDR3, as DNA: TGTGCCAGCAGCTCTACCACAGGGGTCAACACCGGGGAGCTGTTTTTT. Its translation is CASSSTTGVNTGELFF. The full variable domain, completed using reference TRBV5-6 and TRBJ2-2, is DAGVTQSPTHLIKTRGQQVTLRCSPKSGHDTVSWYQQALGQGPQFIFQYYEEEERQRGNFPDRFSGHQFPNYSSELNVNALLLGDSALYLCASSSTTGVNTGELFFGEGSRLTVL.

With respect to this clone: Other DNA sequences from this sample encode an identical CDR3 as well. V and J are TRBV19 and TRBJ1-2, with 9 bases identical to TRBD1. CDR1 and CDR2 (germline): LNHDA, SQIVND (reference sequence). The junction had 1 base not matched to a gene; V was cut back by 0 bases and J by 2 bases. This CDR3 region has 15 residues. The DNA for the CDR3 is TGTGCCAGTAGTATAGAACAGGGGGCGAACTATGGCTACACCTTC. Translated: CASSIEQGANYGYTF.

This clone has only one observation. The J gene is TRBJ1-1, the V gene TRBV6-5, with D uncertain. V dropped 4 bases and J dropped 5 bases, with 11 bases sitting between them. CDR3 length: 13 amino acids. The germline V gene encodes CDR1 MNHEY and CDR2 SVGAGI. CDR3 in DNA: TGTGCCAGCAGTTCGAGGGCGGGAACTGAAGCTTTCTTT. This translates into CASSSRAGTEAFF.

Only a few counts were recorded for this clone. The chain employs TRBV25-1 and TRBJ1-2, with 7 nucleotides matching TRBD1. Germline CDR1 MGHDK, CDR2 SYGVNS. The CDR3 has 15 amino acids. The V segment lost 4 bases and the J segment 6 bases; nucleotides outside the gene matches: 11. The CDR3 reads CASSALDRDGDGYTF. As DNA, the CDR3 is TGTGCCAGCAGTGCCTTAGACAGGGATGGGGATGGCTACACCTTC.

The J gene is TRBJ2-3, the V gene TRBV7-2; 9 nucleotides agree with TRBD2. J lost 6 bases, V lost 1 base, and 8 bases had no gene match. Germline loops: CDR1 SGHTA, CDR2 FQGNSA. There are 16 residues in the CDR3. The CDR3 DNA is TGTGCCAGCAGCTTAGGGATGGCGGGGGGGCCGGATACGCAGTATTTT. As protein: CASSLGMAGGPDTQYF.

The chain uses TRBV7-3 and TRBJ2-1; possible D gene TRBD2, 6 bases. The CDR3 totals 14 residues. From germline, CDR1 is SGHTA and CDR2 FQGTGA. Trimming took off 5 bases at V and 8 bases at J, with 16 bases between the two ends. The CDR3: CASSPSGFRHEQFF. CDR3 DNA sequence: TGTGCCAGCAGCCCAAGCGGGTTTAGACATGAGCAGTTCTTC. The full variable domain, in which reference TRBV7-3 and TRBJ2-1 provide the parts outside the CDR3, is GAGVSQTPSNKVTEKGKYVELRCDPISGHTALYWYRQSLGQGPEFLIYFQGTGAADDSGLPNDRFFAVRPEGSVSTLKIQRTERGDSAVYLCASSPSGFRHEQFFGPGTRLTVL.

This chain connects TRBV28 to TRBJ1-4; a weak D match, TRBD1 (6 bases). Trimming took off 6 bases at V and 6 bases at J, with 8 bases between the two ends. The germline V gene has CDR1 MDHEN and CDR2 SYDVKM. The CDR3 consists of 12 residues. CDR3 protein: CASRQGYEKLFF. CDR3 coding DNA: TGTGCCAGCAGACAGGGTTATGAAAAACTGTTTTTT.

Comment on this clone: The same CDR3 arises from other DNA sequences in this sample as well. The genes are TRBV30 and TRBJ2-1; D gene uncertain. Germline CDR1 GTSNPN, CDR2 SVGIG (reference sequence). Deletions cut 0 bases from V and 8 bases from J, with 5 bases between. This CDR3 has 11 amino acids. Written as DNA, the CDR3 is TGTGCCTGGAGTGTACTTGATGAGCAGTTCTTC. Its protein is CAWSVLDEQFF.

The genes are TRBV7-6 and TRBJ2-3, with 9 bases fitting TRBD2. V shed 5 bases, J shed 2 bases, and the junction held 11 bases outside the gene matches. This CDR3 has 17 amino acids. Germline CDR1 SGHVS, CDR2 FNYEAQ. The CDR3 loop is CASSAKPSGASTDTQYF. The CDR3 DNA reads TGTGCCAGCAGCGCAAAACCTAGCGGGGCGTCCACAGATACGCAGTATTTT.

About this clone itself: Mismatch with germline at one junction end may stem from a read error. The chain carries TRBV5-1 and TRBJ1-4; no clear D gene. From germline, CDR1 is SGHRS and CDR2 YFSETQ. The CDR3 is 17 residues long. CDR3 sequence (DNA): TGTGCCAGCAGCTTGGGCGGACTACTTGCAACTAATGAAAAACTGTTTTTT. Protein: CASSLGGLLATNEKLFF.

This clone was found once. The chain combines TRBV19 with TRBJ1-1; D is perhaps TRBD1 (6 bases). V was shortened by 5 bases and J by 8 bases, with 15 bases between the two germline ends. Germline V gives CDR1 LNHDA, CDR2 SQIVND (reference sequence). CDR3 length: 13 amino acids. CDR3 residues: CASSRQGTPEAFF. The CDR3 region has the DNA TGTGCCAGTAGTCGCCAGGGGACACCCGAAGCTTTCTTT.

V gene TRBV28 combines with J gene TRBJ1-2; weak D call: TRBD1 (6 bases). Trimming cost V 5 bases and J 12 bases, with 19 bases left between them. Looked up from germline, CDR1 is MDHEN and CDR2 is SYDVKM. This CDR3 region has 13 residues. The CDR3 bases are TGTGCCAGCAGTAGGACAGAAACCATAATGGACACCTTC. Protein product: CASSRTETIMDTF.

V and J are TRBV7-3 and TRBJ2-3, with 11 positions matching TRBD2. CDR3 length: 19 amino acids. From germline, CDR1 is SGHTA and CDR2 FQGTGA. Losses at the gene ends were 5 bases for V and 3 bases for J; bases not matched to a gene: 16. As DNA, the CDR3 is TGTGCCAGCAGCGACCGACTTCGGGGTAGCGGGAGGGATACAGATACGCAGTATTTT. Encoded protein: CASSDRLRGSGRDTDTQYF.

The chain uses TRBV28 and TRBJ2-1, with D possibly TRBD1 on 7 matching bases. In germline, CDR1 is MDHEN, CDR2 SYDVKM. The CDR3 has 15 residues. Trimming left V 5 bases short and J 9 bases short, with 20 bases between. The CDR3 DNA reads TGTGCCAGCAGTACAGTACCAGGGGGGTCCGTTGAGCAGTTCTTC. Translated, it gives CASSTVPGGSVEQFF.